This T cell receptor beta chain derives from a study of cytomegalovirus exposure and HLA in healthy donors. About the research overall: Of several hundred genotyped donors, roughly 76% grouped in the Caucasian-associated ancestry cluster.

The PCR was carried out with 60 Vbeta primers and 13 Jbeta primers. Assay: immunoSEQ multiplex PCR; the TCRdb copy retains only in-frame clones and omits some. The sample lists 110,000 to 150,000 clones, around four fifths occurring once. There are 14 residues in the CDR3. Trimming cost V 2 bases and J 4 bases, with 11 bases left between them. Germline V gene data show CDR1 as SGHNT and CDR2 as YENEEA. The TCR sequence derives from a male donor in good health and CMV-seropositive. V gene TRBV11-3 combines with J gene TRBJ2-5, with D unresolved. Sequencing used PBMCs. The CDR3 loop reads CASSLNPYGETQYF. The CDR3 DNA is TGTGCCAGCAGCTTAAATCCTTACGGAGAGACCCAGTACTTC.